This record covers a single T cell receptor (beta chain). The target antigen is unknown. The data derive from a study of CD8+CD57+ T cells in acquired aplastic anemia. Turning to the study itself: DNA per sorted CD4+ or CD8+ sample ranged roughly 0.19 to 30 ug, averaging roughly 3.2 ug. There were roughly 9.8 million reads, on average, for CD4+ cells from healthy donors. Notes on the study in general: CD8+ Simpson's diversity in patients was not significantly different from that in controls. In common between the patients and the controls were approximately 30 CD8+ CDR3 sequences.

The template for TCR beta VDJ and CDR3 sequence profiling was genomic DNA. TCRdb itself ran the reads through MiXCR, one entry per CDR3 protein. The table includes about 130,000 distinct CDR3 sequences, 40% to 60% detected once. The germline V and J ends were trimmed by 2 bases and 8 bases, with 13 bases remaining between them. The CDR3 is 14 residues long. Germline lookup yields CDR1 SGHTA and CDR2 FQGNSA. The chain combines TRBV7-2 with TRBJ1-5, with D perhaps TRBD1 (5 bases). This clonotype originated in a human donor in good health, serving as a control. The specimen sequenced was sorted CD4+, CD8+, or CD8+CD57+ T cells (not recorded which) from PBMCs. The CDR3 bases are TGTGCCAGCAGCTTAAGGATGGGGCGGGAGCCCCAGCATTTT. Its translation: CASSLRMGREPQHF.